Listed here are 18 T cell receptor beta chains from one sample, sequenced in a study of OX40 agonist ivuxolimab in advanced cancers. Produced via immunoSEQ multiplex PCR; TCRdb's table is partial and in-frame only. The sample yields approximately 70,000 clones, approximately 80% seen once. This specimen was CD4+ or CD8+ T cells sorted from blood, taken in a trial of the OX40 agonist ivuxolimab. These TCRs come from an adult with an advanced solid tumor such as melanoma, head and neck, liver or kidney cancer.

The V and J genes are TRBV18 and TRBJ1-4, with a possible D match to TRBD1 (6 bases). The germline gives CDR1 KGHSH, CDR2 LQKENI. The V gene lost 5 bases and the J gene lost 0 bases, with 13 bases spanning the gap. This CDR3 contains 16 residues. In nucleotides, the CDR3 is TGTGCCAGCTCAACCAGGGGAGGAGCAACTAATGAAAAACTGTTTTTT. Amino acid sequence: CASSTRGGATNEKLFF.

This clone was detected only a few times. The chain employs TRBV25-1 and TRBJ2-1, with a weak D call TRBD2 (6 bases). The germline V gene encodes CDR1 MGHDK and CDR2 SYGVNS. The CDR3 totals 15 residues. V lost 3 bases and J lost 1, with 10 bases in between. In DNA form, the CDR3 reads TGTGCCAGCAGTGAGATAGCGGCTTCCTACAATGAGCAGTTCTTC. Protein product: CASSEIAASYNEQFF.

The chain combines TRBV28 with TRBJ2-3, with TRBD2 matching over 10 bases. Germline CDR1 reads MDHEN; CDR2 reads SYDVKM. The CDR3 is 14 amino acids. Trimming took 7 bases from V and 6 from J; bases not matched to a gene: 7. DNA of the CDR3: TGTGCCAGCACAGCTAGCGGGGGTTTGGATACGCAGTATTTT. It codes for CASTASGGLDTQYF.

This clone occurred a few times. The chain recombines TRBV7-8 with TRBJ1-6, with 11 bases aligning to TRBD1. Germline CDR1 SGHVS, CDR2 FQNEAQ. J lost 1 base, V lost 10 bases, and 6 bases had no gene match. The CDR3 spans 16 residues. The CDR3 DNA follows: TGTGCCACCTCAGGACAGGGGGCTTCCTATAATTCACCCCTCCACTTT. Translating gives CATSGQGASYNSPLHF. Based on the CDR3 plus reference TRBV7-8 and TRBJ1-6, the full variable domain is GAGVSQSPRYKVAKRGQDVALRCDPISGHVSLFWYQQALGQGPEFLTYFQNEAQLDKSGLPSDRFFAERPEGSVSTLKIQRTQQEDSAVYLCATSGQGASYNSPLHFGNGTRLTVT.

This clone has a single count. The V gene is TRBV11-2, the J gene TRBJ1-3; D is undetermined. The germline V gene has CDR1 SGHAT and CDR2 FQNNGV. Trimming stripped 2 bases from V and 0 bases from J, with 8 bases between. This CDR3 contains 15 residues. The DNA of the CDR3 is TGTGCCAGCAGCTTAAGTTCGAGCTCTGGAAACACCATATATTTT. Its protein product is CASSLSSSSGNTIYF.

The chain employs TRBV7-6 and TRBJ2-1; D ambiguous. Looked up from germline, CDR1 is SGHVS and CDR2 is FNYEAQ. Trimming removed 5 bases at V and 6 bases at J, with 11 bases between. This CDR3 comprises 13 residues. The CDR3 DNA reads as TGTGCCAGCAGCGTTCCGGTGCGCAATGAGCAGTTCTTC. It specifies CASSVPVRNEQFF.

This chain uses TRBV19 with TRBJ2-7; 9 bases match TRBD1. This CDR3 spans 16 amino acids. Germline V gene sequence: CDR1 LNHDA, CDR2 SQIVND (reference sequence). The J segment lost 5 bases and the V segment lost 5 bases, leaving 13 bases of the junction unmatched. DNA of the CDR3: TGTGCCAGTAGTCGGGCCGGGACAGGGAATGTACACGAGCAGTACTTC. Its translation is CASSRAGTGNVHEQYF.

V gene TRBV19 combines with J gene TRBJ1-2; 7 bases align to TRBD1. The germline gives CDR1 LNHDA, CDR2 SQIVND (reference sequence). This CDR3 has 14 residues. Germline trimming cut 6 bases from V and 7 bases from J; bases unmatched to any gene: 11. The CDR3 DNA sequence: TGTGCCAGTAGAACTTCAGGGACAGCTATTGGCTACACCTTC. Encoded protein: CASRTSGTAIGYTF.

The sample holds a few counts of this clone. This chain joins TRBV7-9 and TRBJ2-2; 9 positions agree with TRBD1. Trimming removed 4 bases from V and 2 bases from J; junction bases left unmatched: 11. Germline V gene data show CDR1 as SEHNR and CDR2 as FQNEAQ (reference sequence). The CDR3 totals 18 residues. The CDR3 bases are TGTGCCAGCAGCTCCGGGACAGGGTTTATGGGAAACACCGGGGAGCTGTTTTTT. It encodes CASSSGTGFMGNTGELFF.

The chain is built from TRBV10-3 and TRBJ1-2, with TRBD1 matching 9 bases. The CDR3 length is 13 residues. J gave up 7 bases and V 6 bases, and 6 bases lay outside the gene matches. The germline V gene encodes CDR1 ENHRY and CDR2 SYGVKD. The chain's CDR3 is CAIRGTGGGGYTF. The CDR3, as DNA: TGTGCCATCAGGGGAACAGGGGGCGGTGGCTACACCTTC.

J is TRBJ2-3 and V is TRBV2; TRBD1 is a possible D gene (5 bases). The CDR3 is made up of 16 amino acids. Germline V gene sequence: CDR1 SNHLY, CDR2 FYNNEI. V lost 3 bases and J lost 0, with 13 bases in between. The CDR3 DNA reads as TGTGCCAGCAGTGATCTTAGCAGGGCTAGCACAGATACGCAGTATTTT. This encodes CASSDLSRASTDTQYF.

The V call is TRBV29-1, the J call TRBJ2-1, with a possible D match to TRBD2 (5 bases). CDR3 size: 12 residues. The germline V gene encodes CDR1 SQVTM and CDR2 ANQGSEA. V was clipped by 6 bases and J by 8 bases, with 14 bases between them. The CDR3 loop is CSVTEGRYEQFF. In DNA form, the CDR3 reads TGCAGCGTGACCGAGGGTAGGTATGAGCAGTTCTTC.

The chain employs TRBV19 and TRBJ2-7, with TRBD2 matching 7 bases. Germline-derived CDR1 and CDR2 are LNHDA and SQIVND (reference sequence). The CDR3 extends over 14 amino acids. Trimming cost V 6 bases and J 0 bases; bases outside gene matches: 5. CDR3 in amino acids: CASRERGSSYEQYF. The CDR3 bases are TGTGCCAGTAGAGAGCGGGGAAGCTCCTACGAGCAGTACTTC. Supplemented by reference TRBV19 and TRBJ2-7, the full variable domain reads DGGITQSPKYLFRKEGQNVTLSCEQNLNHDAMYWYRQDPGQGLRLIYYSQIVNDFQKGDIAEGYSVSREKKESFPLTVTSAQKNPTAFYLCASRERGSSYEQYFGPGTRLTVT.

This chain uses TRBV5-1 with TRBJ2-2; 8 nucleotides line up with TRBD1. Germline loops: CDR1 SGHRS, CDR2 YFSETQ. Trimming cost V 4 bases and J 6 bases; bases outside gene matches: 8. The CDR3 is 15 residues long. CDR3 DNA sequence: TGCGCCAGCAGCACTGACAGGGGTAGGGCCGGGGAGCTGTTTTTT. Translated, it gives CASSTDRGRAGELFF.

This clone turned up a few times. This chain links TRBV29-1 with TRBJ2-7; tentatively, D is TRBD1 (6 bases). The V gene's germline CDR1 is SQVTM and CDR2 ANQGSEA. Trimming stripped 4 bases from V and 6 bases from J, with 19 bases between. The CDR3 consists of 14 residues. The CDR3 bases are TGCAGCGTTGGACTGGTCCCAGGGGCTGCCGAGCAGTACTTC. Translated, it gives CSVGLVPGAAEQYF.

The rearrangement links TRBV5-1 to TRBJ1-6; D gene unclear. The CDR3 is 16 amino acids. V lost 0 bases and J 0 bases, leaving 7 bases between the germline ends. Germline CDR1 is SGHRS and CDR2 is YFSETQ. CDR3 coding DNA: TGCGCCAGCAGCTTGGCTGGGGTCTCCTATAATTCACCCCTCCACTTT. It codes for CASSLAGVSYNSPLHF.

The chain joins TRBV5-1 to TRBJ1-4, with 7 bases aligning to TRBD1. CDR3 length equals 14 residues. J lost 6 bases, V lost 4 bases, and 6 bases had no gene match. Per germline, CDR1 SGHRS and CDR2 YFSETQ. CDR3 nucleotide sequence: TGCGCCAGCAGCCGGGGGACAGTGGATGAAAAACTGTTTTTT. Residues: CASSRGTVDEKLFF.

V is TRBV9 and J is TRBJ2-5; D is ambiguous. The germline V and J ends were trimmed by 4 bases and 7 bases, with 14 bases remaining between them. Germline V gene data show CDR1 as SGDLS and CDR2 as YYNGEE. This CDR3 is built from 13 residues. The CDR3 coding sequence is TGTGCCAGCAGCCCCCTTGGGGAAGGGACCCAGTACTTC. It encodes CASSPLGEGTQYF.